These 11 T cell receptor beta chains were all obtained from the same sample, sequenced in a study of cytomegalovirus exposure and HLA in healthy donors. PCR was performed using 60 Vbeta and 13 Jbeta primers. Profiled with immunoSEQ multiplex PCR; TCRdb holds only in-frame clones, not every one. The sample shows 40,000 to 50,000 clones, and 2.1% sits with its ten largest clones. Input material: PBMCs. These receptors all stem from a woman aged 40 to 50 in good health and CMV-seronegative.

V is TRBV4-1 and J is TRBJ2-1; 14 nucleotides line up with TRBD2. J gave up 5 bases and V 1 base, and 1 base lay outside the gene matches. CDR3 length equals 16 residues. The germline V gene has CDR1 MGHRA and CDR2 YSYEKL. The CDR3 sequence is CASSQAGLAGDNEQFF. The CDR3 DNA follows: TGCGCCAGCAGCCAAGCGGGACTAGCGGGGGACAATGAGCAGTTCTTC.

This chain connects TRBV13 to TRBJ1-2; possibly TRBD1 for D (5 bases). The CDR3 runs 15 residues. Germline assignment: CDR1 PRHDT and CDR2 FYEKMQ (reference sequence). With 6 bases removed from V and 3 bases from J, the gap between germline ends came to 17 bases. The CDR3 nucleotides are TGTGCCAGCAGGCCGAAGCCGGACAACTACTATGGCTACACCTTC. The encoded protein is CASRPKPDNYYGYTF.

This chain joins TRBV20-1 and TRBJ2-3; 8 bases align to TRBD2. The CDR3 covers 11 residues. The germline gives CDR1 DFQATT, CDR2 SNEGSKA (reference sequence). Unmatched junction bases numbered 7, after V lost 6 bases and J lost 11 bases. The CDR3 nucleotides read TGCAGTGCAGTTAGCGGGAATAAGCAGTATTTT. Protein product: CSAVSGNKQYF.

This chain connects TRBV5-4 to TRBJ1-4; the D is unclear. CDR3 length equals 15 residues. V was clipped by 0 bases and J by 6 bases, with 12 bases between them. Germline values: CDR1 SGHNT, CDR2 YYREEE (reference sequence). The CDR3 sequence is CASSLGGREHEKLFF. In DNA form, the CDR3 reads TGTGCCAGCAGCTTGGGAGGGAGGGAGCATGAAAAACTGTTTTTT.

The V gene is TRBV5-1, the J gene TRBJ2-5; weak D call: TRBD1 (6 bases). CDR3 length: 14 residues. The germline CDR1 and CDR2 sequences are SGHRS and YFSETQ. The V end lost 2 bases, the J end lost 5 bases, and 13 bases lay between the germline ends. The CDR3 spells CASSLWGPGETQYF. CDR3 bases: TGCGCCAGCAGCTTATGGGGGCCAGGCGAGACCCAGTACTTC.

The chain couples TRBV5-1 to TRBJ1-2, with 7 bases aligning to TRBD1. In germline, CDR1 is SGHRS, CDR2 YFSETQ. The CDR3 is 13 amino acids. With V trimmed by 2 bases and J by 8 bases, 6 bases remained unmatched. CDR3 nucleotide sequence: TGCGCCAGCAGCTTTACAGGGGTGGAGGGCTACACCTTC. This gives the protein CASSFTGVEGYTF.

This chain connects TRBV7-2 to TRBJ1-2, with 8 nucleotides matching TRBD1. The ends lost 1 base at V and 5 bases at J; junction bases unmatched: 6. Looked up from germline, CDR1 is SGHTA and CDR2 is FQGNSA. The CDR3 is made up of 15 amino acids. The CDR3 DNA sequence: TGTGCCAGCAGCTTAGGGGACAGGTTTGGGTATGGCTACACCTTC. Its protein product is CASSLGDRFGYGYTF.

The chain employs TRBV5-8 and TRBJ2-7, with D maybe TRBD1 (5 bases). The CDR3 consists of 13 residues. The germline CDR1 and CDR2 sequences are SGHTS and YDEGEE. V was cut by 1 base and J by 0 bases, with 5 bases left in between. CDR3 residues: CASSLRGSYEQYF. CDR3 nucleotides: TGTGCCAGCAGCTTGAGGGGCTCCTACGAGCAGTACTTC.

The V call is TRBV19, the J call TRBJ2-7; 7 positions match TRBD1. Germline CDR1 is LNHDA and CDR2 is SQIVND (reference sequence). V lost 6 bases, J lost 0 bases, and 5 bases stayed unmatched. The CDR3 totals 14 residues. The CDR3 region has the DNA TGTGCCAGTAGGCCGGGACAGCCCTCCTACGAGCAGTACTTC. Translating gives CASRPGQPSYEQYF.

V usage is TRBV6-1 and J usage is TRBJ1-5; maybe TRBD1 (5 bases). Germline CDR1 and CDR2: MNHNS and SASEGT. The V gene lost 3 bases and the J gene lost 5 bases, with 11 bases spanning the gap. There are 14 residues in the CDR3. The CDR3 nucleotides read TGTGCCAGCAGTGAGTCTCGCAGGGATCAGCCCCAGCATTTT. It translates to CASSESRRDQPQHF.

The chain recombines TRBV6-1 with TRBJ2-4, with TRBD1 identical over 7 bases. The germline gives CDR1 MNHNS, CDR2 SASEGT. The CDR3 extends over 13 amino acids. V was pared by 8 bases and J by 2 bases, with 3 bases of the junction left unmatched. The CDR3 coding sequence is TGTGCCAGCGGGACAGACTCCAAAAACATTCAGTACTTC. Translated: CASGTDSKNIQYF.